This TCR beta chain was sequenced in a study of cytomegalovirus exposure and HLA in healthy donors. Study at large: Earlier results showed roughly 120 million unique TCR beta sequences derived from roughly 200 million T cells.

Germline values: CDR1 MNHEY, CDR2 SMNVEV (reference sequence). With V trimmed by 5 bases and J by 7 bases, 14 bases remained unmatched. CDR3 length equals 16 residues. The PCR ran on 60 Vbeta and 13 Jbeta primers. As handled by the study authors: Among the unique TCR beta chains that a later analysis counted, around 82 million in all, roughly 10 million were shared. Clones were read by immunoSEQ multiplex PCR, and TCRdb kept only the in-frame ones, dropping some. The V and J calls and clone size were taken over from that table, and D and trimming were inferred from the DNA. This sample's clone table lists some 150,000 clones.

The sequenced sample was PBMCs. The sequence derives from a woman younger than 30 in good health and CMV-seropositive. This chain uses TRBV27 with TRBJ1-2; 9 nucleotides match TRBD1. The CDR3 region is CASSPFPGQGVAGYTF. In nucleotides, the CDR3 is TGTGCCAGCAGTCCGTTCCCGGGACAGGGTGTTGCTGGCTACACCTTC.